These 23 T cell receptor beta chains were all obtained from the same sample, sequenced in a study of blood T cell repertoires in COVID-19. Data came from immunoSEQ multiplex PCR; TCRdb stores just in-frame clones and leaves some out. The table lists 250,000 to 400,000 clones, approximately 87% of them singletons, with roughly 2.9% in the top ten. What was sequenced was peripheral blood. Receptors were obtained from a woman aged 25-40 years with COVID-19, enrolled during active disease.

In DNA form, the CDR3 reads TGTGCCACCAGCCCTCACTTGGCCCAGGAGCCCCAGCATTTT. Protein product: CATSPHLAQEPQHF. The rearrangement joins TRBV15 to TRBJ1-5; D is uncertain. Germline V gene sequence: CDR1 LNHNV, CDR2 YYDKDF (reference sequence). This CDR3 region has 14 residues. V was clipped by 5 bases and J by 8 bases, with 16 bases between them.

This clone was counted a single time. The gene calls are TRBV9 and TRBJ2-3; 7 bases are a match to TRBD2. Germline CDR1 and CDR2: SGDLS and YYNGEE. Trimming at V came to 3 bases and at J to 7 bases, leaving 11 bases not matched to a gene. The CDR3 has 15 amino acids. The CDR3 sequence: CASSARLAESNTQYF. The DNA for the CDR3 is TGTGCCAGCAGCGCACGACTAGCTGAGTCTAATACGCAGTATTTT.

CDR3 sequence (DNA): TGTGCCAGCAGTTTAGAGGGCGGGAGGGCGTACAATGAGCAGTTCTTC. Its protein is CASSLEGGRAYNEQFF. The rearrangement joins TRBV28 to TRBJ2-1; TRBD2 aligns across 9 bases. Germline V gene lookup returns CDR1 MDHEN and CDR2 SYDVKM. J gave up 4 bases and V 2 bases, and 6 bases lay outside the gene matches. This CDR3 has 16 amino acids.

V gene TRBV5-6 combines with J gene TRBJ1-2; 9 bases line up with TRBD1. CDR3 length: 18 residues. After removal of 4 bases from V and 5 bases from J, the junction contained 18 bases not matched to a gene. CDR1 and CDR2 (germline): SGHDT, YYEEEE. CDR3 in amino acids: CASSLLGGGTGKGYGYTF. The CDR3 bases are TGTGCCAGCAGCCTCCTCGGGGGCGGGACAGGGAAGGGGTATGGCTACACCTTC.

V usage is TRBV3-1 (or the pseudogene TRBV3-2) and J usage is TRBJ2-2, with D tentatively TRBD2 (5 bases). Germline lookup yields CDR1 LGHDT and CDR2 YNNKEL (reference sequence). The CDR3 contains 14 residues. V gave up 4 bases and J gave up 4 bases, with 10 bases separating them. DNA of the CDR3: TGTGCCAGCAGCCCAGCGCGGGCCACCGGGGAGCTGTTTTTT. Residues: CASSPARATGELFF.

The CDR3 bases are TGTGCCAGCAGCTTAGATCTTAGAGAGGCCCAGCATTTT. Protein product: CASSLDLREAQHF. The rearrangement links TRBV11-2 to TRBJ1-5, with D uncertain. CDR1 SGHAT and CDR2 FQNNGV come from the germline V gene. This CDR3 spans 13 amino acids. V shed 0 bases and J shed 11 bases, with 11 bases lying between them.

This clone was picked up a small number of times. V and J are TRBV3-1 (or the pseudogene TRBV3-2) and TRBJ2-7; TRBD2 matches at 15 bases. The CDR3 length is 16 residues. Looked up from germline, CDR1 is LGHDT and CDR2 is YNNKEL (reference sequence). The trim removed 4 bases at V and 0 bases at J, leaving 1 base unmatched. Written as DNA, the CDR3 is TGTGCCAGCAGCCTGGGACTAGCGGGAGGCTCCTACGAGCAGTACTTC. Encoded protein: CASSLGLAGGSYEQYF.

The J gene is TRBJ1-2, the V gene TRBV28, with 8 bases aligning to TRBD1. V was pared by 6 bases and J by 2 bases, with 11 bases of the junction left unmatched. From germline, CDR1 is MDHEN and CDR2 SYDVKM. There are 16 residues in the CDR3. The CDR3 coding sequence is TGTGCCAGCAGCCTCCTCGGACAGGGAAGGAACTATGGCTACACCTTC. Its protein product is CASSLLGQGRNYGYTF.

CDR3 loop: CANRGGLRSQYF. CDR3 DNA: TGTGCCAACCGAGGGGGTCTGAGGTCCCAGTACTTC. The chain couples TRBV12-3 or TRBV12-4 to TRBJ2-5; D is perhaps TRBD1 (6 bases). CDR3 size: 12 residues. V was shortened by 10 bases and J by 9 bases, with 18 bases between the two germline ends.

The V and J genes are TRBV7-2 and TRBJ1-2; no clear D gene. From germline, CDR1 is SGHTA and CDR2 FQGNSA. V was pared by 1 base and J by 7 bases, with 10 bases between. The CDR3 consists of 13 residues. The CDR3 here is CASSLGPEGGYTF. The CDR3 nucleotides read TGTGCCAGCAGCTTAGGTCCCGAGGGTGGCTACACCTTC.

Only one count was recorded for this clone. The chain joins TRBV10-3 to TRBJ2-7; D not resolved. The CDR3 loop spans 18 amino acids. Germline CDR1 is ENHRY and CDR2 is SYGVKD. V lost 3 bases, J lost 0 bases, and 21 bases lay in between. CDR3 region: CAISDQSKKASSSYEQYF. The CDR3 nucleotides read TGTGCCATCAGTGATCAGTCCAAGAAAGCGTCTAGCTCCTACGAGCAGTACTTC.

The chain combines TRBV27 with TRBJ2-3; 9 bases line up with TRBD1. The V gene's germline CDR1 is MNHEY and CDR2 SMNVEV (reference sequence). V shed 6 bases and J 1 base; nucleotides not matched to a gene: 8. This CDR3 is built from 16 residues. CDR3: CASRTIRTGGTDTQYF. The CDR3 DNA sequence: TGTGCCAGCAGGACCATACGGACAGGGGGCACAGATACGCAGTATTTT.

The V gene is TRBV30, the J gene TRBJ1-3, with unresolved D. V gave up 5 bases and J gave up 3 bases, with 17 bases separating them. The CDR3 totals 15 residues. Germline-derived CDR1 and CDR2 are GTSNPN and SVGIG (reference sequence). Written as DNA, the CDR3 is TGTGCCTGGGCGTACGCGGGAAATGGTGGAAACACCATATATTTT. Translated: CAWAYAGNGGNTIYF.

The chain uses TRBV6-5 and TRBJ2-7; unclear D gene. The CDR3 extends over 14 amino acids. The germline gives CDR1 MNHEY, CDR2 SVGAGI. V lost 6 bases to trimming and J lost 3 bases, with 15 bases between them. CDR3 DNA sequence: TGTGCCAGCAGCCCCTCGGCGACAAGCTACGAGCAGTACTTC. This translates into CASSPSATSYEQYF.

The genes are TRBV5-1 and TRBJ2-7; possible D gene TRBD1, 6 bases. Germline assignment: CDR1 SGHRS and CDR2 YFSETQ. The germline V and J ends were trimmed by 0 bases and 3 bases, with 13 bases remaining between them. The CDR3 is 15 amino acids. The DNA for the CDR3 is TGCGCCAGCAGCTTGGTTCAGGGGTTACTCTACGAGCAGTACTTC. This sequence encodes CASSLVQGLLYEQYF.

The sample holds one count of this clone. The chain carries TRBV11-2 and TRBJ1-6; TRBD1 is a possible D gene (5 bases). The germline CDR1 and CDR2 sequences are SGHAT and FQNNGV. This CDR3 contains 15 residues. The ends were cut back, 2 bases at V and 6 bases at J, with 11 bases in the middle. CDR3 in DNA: TGTGCCAGCAGCTTAATCGGGGGTCTTAATTCACCCCTCCACTTT. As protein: CASSLIGGLNSPLHF.

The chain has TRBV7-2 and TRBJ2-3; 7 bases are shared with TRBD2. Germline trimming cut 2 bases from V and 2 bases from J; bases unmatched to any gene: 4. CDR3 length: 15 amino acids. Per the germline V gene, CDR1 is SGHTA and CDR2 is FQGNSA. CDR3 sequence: CASSLRGRATDTQYF. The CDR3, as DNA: TGTGCCAGCAGCTTACGGGGGAGGGCCACAGATACGCAGTATTTT.

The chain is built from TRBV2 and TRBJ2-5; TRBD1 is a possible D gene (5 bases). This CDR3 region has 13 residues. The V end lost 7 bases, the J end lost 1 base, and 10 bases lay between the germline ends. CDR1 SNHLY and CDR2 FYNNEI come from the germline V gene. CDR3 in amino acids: CASKRGTQETQYF. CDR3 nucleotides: TGTGCCAGCAAAAGGGGTACCCAAGAGACCCAGTACTTC.

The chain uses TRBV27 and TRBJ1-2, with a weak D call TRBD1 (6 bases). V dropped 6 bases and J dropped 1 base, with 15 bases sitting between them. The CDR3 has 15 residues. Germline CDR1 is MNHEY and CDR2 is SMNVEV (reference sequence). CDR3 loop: CASRLISDSNYGYTF. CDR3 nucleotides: TGTGCCAGCAGACTGATCTCGGACAGTAACTATGGCTACACCTTC.

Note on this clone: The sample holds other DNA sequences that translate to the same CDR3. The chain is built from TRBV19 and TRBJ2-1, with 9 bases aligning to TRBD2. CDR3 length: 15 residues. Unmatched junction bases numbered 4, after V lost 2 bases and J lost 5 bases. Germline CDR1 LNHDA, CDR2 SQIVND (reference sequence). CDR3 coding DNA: TGTGCCAGTAGTATAATCCTAGCGGGGCACAATGAGCAGTTCTTC. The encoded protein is CASSIILAGHNEQFF.

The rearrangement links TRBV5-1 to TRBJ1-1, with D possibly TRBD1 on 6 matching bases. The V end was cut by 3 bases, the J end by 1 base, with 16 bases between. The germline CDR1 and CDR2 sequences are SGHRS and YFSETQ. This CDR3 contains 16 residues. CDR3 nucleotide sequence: TGCGCCAGCAGCTGGGGAACAGGGAGGGGGAACACTGAAGCTTTCTTT. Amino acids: CASSWGTGRGNTEAFF. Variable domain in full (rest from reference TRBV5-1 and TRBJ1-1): KAGVTQTPRYLIKTRGQQVTLSCSPISGHRSVSWYQQTPGQGLQFLFEYFSETQRNKGNFPGRFSGRQFSNSRSEMNVSTLELGDSALYLCASSWGTGRGNTEAFFGQGTRLTVV.

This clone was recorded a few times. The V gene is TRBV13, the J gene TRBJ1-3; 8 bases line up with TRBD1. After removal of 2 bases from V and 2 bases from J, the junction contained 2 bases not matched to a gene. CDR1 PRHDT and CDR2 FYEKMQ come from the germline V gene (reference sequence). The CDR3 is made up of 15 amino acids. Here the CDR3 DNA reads TGTGCCAGCAGCTTAACAGGGGGTACTGGAAACACCATATATTTT. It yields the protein CASSLTGGTGNTIYF.

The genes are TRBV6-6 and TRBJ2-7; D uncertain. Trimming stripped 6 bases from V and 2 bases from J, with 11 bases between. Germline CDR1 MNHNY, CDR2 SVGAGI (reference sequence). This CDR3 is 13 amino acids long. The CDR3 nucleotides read TGTGCCAGCAGCGACACGACGACCTACGAGCAGTACTTC. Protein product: CASSDTTTYEQYF.